These T cell receptor beta chains were read from a single sample in a study of T cells after yellow fever vaccination. MiXCR was run by TCRdb on the 5' RACE reads, yielding one entry per CDR3 protein. The sample carries hundreds of thousands of distinct CDR3 sequences, roughly an eighth recorded once. This material consisted of PBMCs, taken on the day of the yellow fever booster vaccination. The receptors shown here come from a man aged 30-40 years who received the YFV17D yellow fever vaccine. The conserved cysteine and the conserved F or W are not part of the CDR3 here.

ASSRGRGVYGYT	TRBV12-3/TRBV12-4	TRBJ1-2	12
ATSDATSGRRDEQF	TRBV24-1	TRBJ2-1	14
ASSTTSGRALYTGELF	TRBV5-6	TRBJ2-2	16
ASSNRENIQY	TRBV9	TRBJ2-4	10
SVVQATDTQY	TRBV29-1	TRBJ2-3	10
ASSQGLKGI	TRBV3-1	TRBJ2-1	9
SARDLSGSVSDTQY	TRBV20-1	TRBJ2-3	14
ASSIKAGETYNEQF	TRBV12-3/TRBV12-4	TRBJ2-1	14
ASSQDESTEAF	TRBV4-3	TRBJ1-1	11
ASSQGTGVSYNEQF	TRBV4-1	TRBJ2-1	14
ASSLAHRLGNTIY	TRBV12-3/TRBV12-4	TRBJ1-3	13
AWSVGTGTSGFYEQY	TRBV30	TRBJ2-7	15
ASSFRLAGVQETQY	TRBV5-6	TRBJ2-5	14
ASWAYGNQPQH	TRBV6-1	TRBJ1-5	11
ASSDSAGVKETQY	TRBV6-4	TRBJ2-5	13
ASYADRDSEAF	TRBV20-1	TRBJ1-1	11
ASSLWAGGADTQY	TRBV7-8	TRBJ2-3	13
SAADRGSYEQY	TRBV20-1	TRBJ2-7	11
ASSFAETYEQY	TRBV7-2	TRBJ2-7	11
ASSLVGGRGSNEQF	TRBV5-1	TRBJ2-1	14
ASSLASSGTLEQF	TRBV5-1	TRBJ2-1	13
ATSSSGRAITGELF	TRBV15	TRBJ2-2	14
ASSRQQSVTEAF	TRBV6-1	TRBJ1-1	12
ASSPGPSPNTEAF	TRBV4-3	TRBJ1-1	13
ASSPGTVGELF	TRBV5-1	TRBJ2-2	11
ASSPLGPVVNEQY	TRBV18	TRBJ2-7	13
SAPIRDRGMEQTQY	TRBV20-1	TRBJ2-5	14
ASSGGVIEYEQY	TRBV9	TRBJ2-7	12
ASSFSSGRAMDEQF	TRBV11-2	TRBJ2-1	14
ATSETGFNNEQF	TRBV24-1	TRBJ2-1	12
AISWEGGTDTQY	TRBV10-3	TRBJ2-3	12
ATSREGLPSEQF	TRBV6-1	TRBJ2-1	12
ASSPTGINTLY	TRBV27	TRBJ1-3	11
ASIPTGGPDEQY	TRBV5-5	TRBJ2-7	12
ASKGGTDTQY	TRBV28	TRBJ2-3	10
ASSLRDTYGYT	TRBV12-3/TRBV12-4	TRBJ1-2	11
AINQFNEKLF	TRBV10-3	TRBJ1-4	10
SVVGGGLVETQY	TRBV29-1	TRBJ2-5	12
ASSQDTRTYEQY	TRBV4-2	TRBJ2-7	12
ASSFKQGWGGSYNEQF	TRBV6-5	TRBJ2-1	16
ASSSLPGGSYEQY	TRBV7-2	TRBJ2-7	13